The rows below give T cell receptor beta chains drawn from one sample of a study of blood T cells in healthy people across ages. TCRdb used MiXCR to reprocess the 5' RACE reads, holding one entry per CDR3 protein. The table records roughly 500,000 distinct CDR3 sequences, about 25% of them present only once. The same specimen was also included in a second study, on T cells of mothers and their children.

The material sequenced was blood. The origin of the receptors is a boy between 10 and 17 years old in good health. CDR3s include the opening cysteine and the closing phenylalanine or tryptophan. Each record gives: CDR3 protein, CDR3 DNA, CDR3 length, V gene, J gene, D gene, clone size. The D gene is left open where the match is weak. A row's size may be missing; if present it is once, few, many or a size class.

CDR3 protein: CASSLVIANRHEQYF; CDR3 DNA: TGTGCCAGCAGCTTAGTGATAGCTAATCGCCACGAGCAGTACTTC; CDR3 length: 15; V gene: TRBV7-2; J gene: TRBJ2-7; D gene: .; clone size: .
CDR3 protein: CSASRGGSLSYEQYF; CDR3 DNA: TGCAGTGCTAGTCGGGGGGGCTCACTCTCCTACGAGCAGTACTTC; CDR3 length: 15; V gene: TRBV20-1; J gene: TRBJ2-7; D gene: TRBD2; clone size: .
CDR3 protein: CASSAPGTPWETQYF; CDR3 DNA: TGTGCCAGCAGTGCACCCGGGACCCCATGGGAGACCCAGTACTTC; CDR3 length: 15; V gene: TRBV6-1; J gene: TRBJ2-5; D gene: .; clone size: .
CDR3 protein: CAWSPDGFGYTF; CDR3 DNA: TGTGCCTGGAGCCCGGACGGTTTTGGCTACACCTTC; CDR3 length: 12; V gene: TRBV30; J gene: TRBJ1-2; D gene: .; clone size: few
CDR3 protein: CASSLVRGQGGHEQYF; CDR3 DNA: TGTGCCAGCAGCTTAGTACGGGGACAGGGGGGCCACGAGCAGTACTTC; CDR3 length: 16; V gene: TRBV7-8; J gene: TRBJ2-7; D gene: TRBD1; clone size: few
CDR3 protein: CASSDDPYGYTF; CDR3 DNA: TGCGCCAGCAGCGACGACCCCTATGGCTACACCTTC; CDR3 length: 12; V gene: TRBV5-1; J gene: TRBJ1-2; D gene: .; clone size: few
CDR3 protein: CVSSHWRRQPGVYEQYF; CDR3 DNA: TGTGTCAGCAGCCATTGGCGCAGGCAGCCTGGGGTCTACGAGCAGTACTTC; CDR3 length: 17; V gene: TRBV5-6; J gene: TRBJ2-7; D gene: .; clone size: .
CDR3 protein: CASSYGGPYEQYF; CDR3 DNA: TGTGCCAGCAGTTACGGGGGGCCGTACGAGCAGTACTTC; CDR3 length: 13; V gene: TRBV6-2/TRBV6-3; J gene: TRBJ2-7; D gene: .; clone size: few
CDR3 protein: CSGTGYTGELFF; CDR3 DNA: TGCAGCGGCACAGGGTACACCGGGGAGCTGTTTTTT; CDR3 length: 12; V gene: TRBV29-1; J gene: TRBJ2-2; D gene: .; clone size: few
CDR3 protein: CSARRRRAGLEQFF; CDR3 DNA: TGCAGTGCTAGAAGGCGGCGAGCGGGGCTCGAGCAGTTCTTC; CDR3 length: 14; V gene: TRBV20-1; J gene: TRBJ2-1; D gene: TRBD2; clone size: few
CDR3 protein: CSASGAGDYFF; CDR3 DNA: TGCAGTGCTAGCGGGGCGGGGGACTATTTCTTC; CDR3 length: 11; V gene: TRBV20-1; J gene: TRBJ2-1; D gene: TRBD2; clone size: .
CDR3 protein: CASSWLVSNEQFF; CDR3 DNA: TGCGCCAGCAGCTGGCTAGTATCCAATGAGCAGTTCTTC; CDR3 length: 13; V gene: TRBV4-1; J gene: TRBJ2-1; D gene: .; clone size: few
CDR3 protein: CATSDLADRKNALNTGELFF; CDR3 DNA: TGTGCCACCAGTGATTTGGCGGACAGAAAAAACGCCCTAAACACCGGGGAGCTGTTTTTT; CDR3 length: 20; V gene: TRBV24-1; J gene: TRBJ2-2; D gene: .; clone size: .
CDR3 protein: CASSVPARESDTGELFF; CDR3 DNA: TGTGCCAGCAGCGTACCGGCGAGAGAATCGGACACCGGGGAGCTGTTTTTT; CDR3 length: 17; V gene: TRBV9; J gene: TRBJ2-2; D gene: .; clone size: few
CDR3 protein: CASRSQGTKMNQETQYF; CDR3 DNA: TGTGCCAGCAGGAGCCAAGGGACGAAGATGAACCAAGAGACCCAGTACTTC; CDR3 length: 17; V gene: TRBV28; J gene: TRBJ2-5; D gene: .; clone size: .
CDR3 protein: CSVWTGKNIQYF; CDR3 DNA: TGCAGCGTCTGGACGGGTAAAAACATTCAGTACTTC; CDR3 length: 12; V gene: TRBV29-1; J gene: TRBJ2-4; D gene: .; clone size: few
CDR3 protein: CASSTRTSTDTQYF; CDR3 DNA: TGTGCCAGCAGCACCAGGACTAGCACAGATACGCAGTATTTT; CDR3 length: 14; V gene: TRBV7-2; J gene: TRBJ2-3; D gene: .; clone size: .
CDR3 protein: CASSPQSNLGTDTQYF; CDR3 DNA: TGTGCCAGCTCACCCCAGAGTAACCTCGGCACAGATACGCAGTATTTT; CDR3 length: 16; V gene: TRBV18; J gene: TRBJ2-3; D gene: .; clone size: few
CDR3 protein: CASRSFAQGTEAFF; CDR3 DNA: TGCGCCAGCAGATCCTTTGCCCAAGGGACTGAAGCTTTCTTT; CDR3 length: 14; V gene: TRBV5-1; J gene: TRBJ1-1; D gene: .; clone size: few
CDR3 protein: CSASRQGPQETQYF; CDR3 DNA: TGCAGTGCTAGCCGGCAGGGCCCCCAAGAGACCCAGTACTTC; CDR3 length: 14; V gene: TRBV20-1; J gene: TRBJ2-5; D gene: .; clone size: .
CDR3 protein: CASSLHLAGGRNEQYF; CDR3 DNA: TGCGCCAGCAGCCTCCACCTAGCGGGGGGGCGAAACGAGCAGTACTTC; CDR3 length: 16; V gene: TRBV4-3; J gene: TRBJ2-7; D gene: TRBD2; clone size: .
CDR3 protein: CARGCHGSSGNTIYF; CDR3 DNA: TGTGCCAGGGGTTGTCACGGGAGCTCTGGAAACACCATATATTTT; CDR3 length: 15; V gene: TRBV6-5; J gene: TRBJ1-3; D gene: .; clone size: few
CDR3 protein: CASSLARNYGYTF; CDR3 DNA: TGTGCCAGCAGTTTAGCTCGTAACTATGGCTACACCTTC; CDR3 length: 13; V gene: TRBV12-3/TRBV12-4; J gene: TRBJ1-2; D gene: .; clone size: once
CDR3 protein: CASSLVSTASRQETQYF; CDR3 DNA: TGTGCCAGCAGCTTAGTTTCGACAGCAAGCAGGCAAGAGACCCAGTACTTC; CDR3 length: 17; V gene: TRBV7-9; J gene: TRBJ2-5; D gene: .; clone size: .
CDR3 protein: CASSTRSSRGETQYF; CDR3 DNA: TGCGCCAGCAGCACCAGAAGTAGCAGGGGAGAGACCCAGTACTTC; CDR3 length: 15; V gene: TRBV4-3; J gene: TRBJ2-5; D gene: .; clone size: .
CDR3 protein: CASSQDLGQNQETQYF; CDR3 DNA: TGTGCCAGCAGCCAAGATCTTGGGCAGAACCAAGAGACCCAGTACTTC; CDR3 length: 16; V gene: TRBV4-2; J gene: TRBJ2-5; D gene: .; clone size: few
CDR3 protein: CSARTGGSVNGCTF; CDR3 DNA: TGCAGTGCTAGGACAGGGGGTTCGGTTAATGGCTGCACCTTC; CDR3 length: 14; V gene: TRBV20-1; J gene: TRBJ1-2; D gene: TRBD1; clone size: .
CDR3 protein: CASSLDSRVFSYEQYF; CDR3 DNA: TGCGCCAGCAGCTTGGATTCTAGGGTATTTTCCTACGAGCAGTACTTC; CDR3 length: 16; V gene: TRBV5-1; J gene: TRBJ2-7; D gene: .; clone size: .
CDR3 protein: CASSSTVFGSPLHF; CDR3 DNA: TGTGCCAGCAGCTCGACGGTGTTTGGGTCACCCCTCCACTTT; CDR3 length: 14; V gene: TRBV7-2; J gene: TRBJ1-6; D gene: .; clone size: few
CDR3 protein: CAAAPGQASGNTIYF; CDR3 DNA: TGTGCCGCAGCGCCGGGACAGGCCTCTGGAAACACCATATATTTT; CDR3 length: 15; V gene: TRBV10-3; J gene: TRBJ1-3; D gene: TRBD1; clone size: few
CDR3 protein: CASSLASGGPETQYF; CDR3 DNA: TGTGCCAGCAGCTTAGCTTCGGGGGGCCCCGAGACCCAGTACTTC; CDR3 length: 15; V gene: TRBV7-9; J gene: TRBJ2-5; D gene: .; clone size: .
CDR3 protein: CASSCTFCHEQYF; CDR3 DNA: TGTGCCAGCAGCTGTACCTTTTGCCACGAGCAGTACTTC; CDR3 length: 13; V gene: TRBV7-9; J gene: TRBJ2-7; D gene: .; clone size: many
CDR3 protein: CASSTQGAGDTEAFF; CDR3 DNA: TGTGCCAGCAGCACCCAGGGCGCTGGGGACACTGAAGCTTTCTTT; CDR3 length: 15; V gene: TRBV5-6; J gene: TRBJ1-1; D gene: .; clone size: few
CDR3 protein: CASSVGEGAVETEAFF; CDR3 DNA: TGTGCCAGCAGCGTAGGCGAAGGGGCTGTGGAGACTGAAGCTTTCTTT; CDR3 length: 16; V gene: TRBV9; J gene: TRBJ1-1; D gene: .; clone size: .
CDR3 protein: CASSQDVQVYNEQFF; CDR3 DNA: TGCGCCAGCAGCCAAGATGTCCAGGTGTACAATGAGCAGTTCTTC; CDR3 length: 15; V gene: TRBV4-3; J gene: TRBJ2-1; D gene: .; clone size: few
CDR3 protein: CASRREVMSTEAFF; CDR3 DNA: TGTGCCAGCAGAAGGGAAGTAATGAGCACTGAAGCTTTCTTT; CDR3 length: 14; V gene: TRBV27; J gene: TRBJ1-1; D gene: .; clone size: few
CDR3 protein: CASSYDRTTFNEQFF; CDR3 DNA: TGTGCCAGCAGTTACGATCGGACAACCTTTAATGAGCAGTTCTTC; CDR3 length: 15; V gene: TRBV6-2/TRBV6-3; J gene: TRBJ2-1; D gene: .; clone size: .
CDR3 protein: CASSPWTGGDTQYF; CDR3 DNA: TGTGCCAGCAGCCCCTGGACAGGGGGAGATACGCAGTATTTT; CDR3 length: 14; V gene: TRBV27; J gene: TRBJ2-3; D gene: TRBD1; clone size: few
CDR3 protein: CSAVLGQGPYEQYF; CDR3 DNA: TGCAGTGCCGTCTTGGGGCAGGGGCCCTACGAGCAGTACTTC; CDR3 length: 14; V gene: TRBV20-1; J gene: TRBJ2-7; D gene: .; clone size: .
CDR3 protein: CASSSSEGAETQYF; CDR3 DNA: TGTGCCAGCAGCTCTAGCGAGGGGGCAGAGACCCAGTACTTC; CDR3 length: 14; V gene: TRBV7-2; J gene: TRBJ2-5; D gene: .; clone size: .
CDR3 protein: CASSYYPSGDTGTQYF; CDR3 DNA: TGTGCCAGCAGTTACTACCCTAGCGGAGACACGGGGACCCAGTACTTC; CDR3 length: 16; V gene: TRBV6-6; J gene: TRBJ2-5; D gene: TRBD2; clone size: many
CDR3 protein: CVSSTKSGLRSGANVLTF; CDR3 DNA: TGTGTCAGCTCCACCAAGTCAGGACTTCGCTCTGGGGCCAACGTCCTGACTTTC; CDR3 length: 18; V gene: TRBV18; J gene: TRBJ2-6; D gene: .; clone size: .
CDR3 protein: CASSPNVNEQFF; CDR3 DNA: TGTGCCAGCAGCCCTAACGTCAATGAGCAGTTCTTC; CDR3 length: 12; V gene: TRBV7-2; J gene: TRBJ2-1; D gene: .; clone size: .
CDR3 protein: CASSLSPLVGYNEQFF; CDR3 DNA: TGTGCCAGCAGTTTATCTCCCCTAGTGGGGTACAATGAGCAGTTCTTC; CDR3 length: 16; V gene: TRBV2; J gene: TRBJ2-1; D gene: .; clone size: .
CDR3 protein: CASSFTSGGSETQYF; CDR3 DNA: TGTGCCAGCAGCTTCACTAGCGGGGGTTCAGAGACCCAGTACTTC; CDR3 length: 15; V gene: TRBV7-2; J gene: TRBJ2-5; D gene: TRBD2; clone size: few
CDR3 protein: CASSTRVSGANVLTF; CDR3 DNA: TGTGCCAGCAGTACCAGGGTCTCTGGGGCCAACGTCCTGACTTTC; CDR3 length: 15; V gene: TRBV12-3/TRBV12-4; J gene: TRBJ2-6; D gene: .; clone size: .
CDR3 protein: CASTLDRAQETQYF; CDR3 DNA: TGTGCCAGCACCCTTGACAGGGCCCAAGAGACCCAGTACTTC; CDR3 length: 14; V gene: TRBV28; J gene: TRBJ2-5; D gene: TRBD1; clone size: .
CDR3 protein: CASSRTSGGYNEQFF; CDR3 DNA: TGTGCCAGCAGTCGGACTAGCGGGGGTTACAATGAGCAGTTCTTC; CDR3 length: 15; V gene: TRBV6-5; J gene: TRBJ2-1; D gene: TRBD2; clone size: many
CDR3 protein: CASSLDAGQAYEQYF; CDR3 DNA: TGTGCCAGCAGCTTAGATGCGGGACAAGCCTACGAGCAGTACTTC; CDR3 length: 15; V gene: TRBV7-9; J gene: TRBJ2-7; D gene: .; clone size: .
CDR3 protein: CASIRGSYNEQFF; CDR3 DNA: TGTGCCAGCATACGAGGGTCCTACAATGAGCAGTTCTTC; CDR3 length: 13; V gene: TRBV28; J gene: TRBJ2-1; D gene: .; clone size: .
CDR3 protein: CSVDEDTYNEQFF; CDR3 DNA: TGCAGCGTTGACGAGGACACGTACAATGAGCAGTTCTTC; CDR3 length: 13; V gene: TRBV29-1; J gene: TRBJ2-1; D gene: .; clone size: .
CDR3 protein: CASSLQPDYNEQFF; CDR3 DNA: TGCGCCAGCAGCTTGCAGCCAGATTACAATGAGCAGTTCTTC; CDR3 length: 14; V gene: TRBV5-1; J gene: TRBJ2-1; D gene: .; clone size: many
CDR3 protein: CASSVPYYQGNEQFF; CDR3 DNA: TGTGCCAGCAGTGTGCCCTATTATCAGGGGAATGAGCAGTTCTTC; CDR3 length: 15; V gene: TRBV12-3/TRBV12-4; J gene: TRBJ2-1; D gene: .; clone size: few